What follows describes a single T cell receptor (beta chain). These data come from a study of T cells in Graves' hyperthyroidism and ophthalmopathy. Using RNA transcripts as the source, TCR beta CDR3 regions were amplified. The study used the HTBI primer set for a first-round RT-PCR of the TCR CDR3. TCRdb reanalysed the multiplex PCR reads using MiXCR and keeps one entry per CDR3 protein. The sample comprises approximately 400,000 distinct CDR3 sequences, about 15% of which are singletons, and less than 35% rests with the top ten. This CDR3 contains 16 residues. Trimming took off 1 base at V and 0 bases at J, with 10 bases between the two ends. Germline CDR1 SGHDN, CDR2 FVKESK.

Sequenced: blood. The TCR originated in a woman aged 30 to 39 with Graves' hyperthyroidism. The genes are TRBV14 and TRBJ2-1, with D unclear. The CDR3 region has the DNA TGTGCCAGCAGCCAAGTGATGTGGAGCTCCTACAATGAGCAGTTCTTC. Its protein is CASSQVMWSSYNEQFF.